The following is a T cell receptor beta chain sequence with its context. Its antigen is still unknown. The record has no base qualities; no much larger clone is one base away. Reading from cysteine to phenylalanine, the CDR3 counts 15 amino acids. Solely the CDR3 DNA is kept, with 45 bases framed from the first base. Looking up the germline V gene (reference sequence) yields CDR1 LGHDT and CDR2 YNNKEL. Trimming leaves V shorter by 5 bases and J shorter by 5 bases, with the junction holding 11 bases beyond the gene matches. This specimen belongs to a study of breast tumors, draining lymph nodes, adjacent tissues (dated by TCRdb to 2016 to 2018). The study in broad terms: Breast cancer patients provided tumor, adjacent nontumor tissue and axillary lymph nodes, and the study compared the TCR beta repertoires across these three sources. The study aimed to assess the relationships and possible T-cell exchange between tumor, surrounding tissue and draining lymph node repertoires in human breast cancer. What the authors observed across the whole study: Tumor and nontumor tissue repertoires were significantly more similar in luminal-like than in basal-like breast cancer. The data were judged consistent with most tumor T cells deriving from the lymph node and then expanding within tumor tissue. Tumor T-cell repertoires showed less diversity than lymph node repertoires and more diversity than nontumor tissue repertoires, and tumor T-cell repertoires showed preferential V and J gene usage. Rather than being directly demonstrated, the conclusion that tumor T cells originate in lymph nodes was presented as consistent with a hypothesis.

The data were produced on an Illumina HiSeq 2000. TCR beta chain libraries were generated through multiplex PCR amplification. The amplified TCR beta chain products were analyzed by high-throughput sequencing. The raw public reads went through TCRdb reprocessing: fastp at Q25, MiXCR clone calling, in-frame beta chains kept. CDR3 protein sequences are deduplicated, and each keeps its most common genes and DNA. The table for this sample lists roughly 80,000 distinct CDR3 sequences; roughly a fifth of them were counted only once. The top ten hold around 2.4% of the sample. Lymph node samples came from the axillary draining lymph nodes of breast cancer patients.

Recombination joined TRBV3-1 with TRBJ2-5, and 7 junction bases match TRBD2. The clonotype originates from a female donor with breast cancer. Some clones in this sample may be carry-over from other donors' samples. Material: axillary lymph node tissue. The CDR3 protein: CASSGGGWGVETQYF. The nucleotide sequence is given as TGTGCCAGCAGCGGCGGGGGTTGGGGAGTGGAGACCCAGTACTTC.